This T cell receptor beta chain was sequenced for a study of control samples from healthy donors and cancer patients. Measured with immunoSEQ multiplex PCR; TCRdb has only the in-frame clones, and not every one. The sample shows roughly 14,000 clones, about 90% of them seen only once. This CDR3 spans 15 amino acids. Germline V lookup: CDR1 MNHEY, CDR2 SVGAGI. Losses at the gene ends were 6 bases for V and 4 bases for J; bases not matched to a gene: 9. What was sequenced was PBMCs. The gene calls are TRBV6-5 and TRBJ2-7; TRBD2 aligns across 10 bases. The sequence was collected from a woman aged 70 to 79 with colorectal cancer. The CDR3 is CASRAQRGGGYEQYF. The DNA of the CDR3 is TGTGCCAGCAGAGCCCAGCGGGGGGGCGGGTACGAGCAGTACTTC.